These 29 T cell receptor beta chains were sequenced from one sample in a study of cytomegalovirus exposure and HLA in healthy donors. It was with 60 Vbeta and 13 Jbeta primers that the PCR ran. Sequencing was performed with immunoSEQ multiplex PCR; in TCRdb, only in-frame clones are kept and a portion is missing. This sample's table reports some 42,000 clones. Sequencing used PBMCs. These receptors all stem from a man under 40 in good health and CMV-seronegative.

This rearrangement joins TRBV30 to TRBJ2-5; tentatively, D is TRBD2 (6 bases). The V end lost 5 bases, the J end lost 5 bases, and 27 bases lay between the germline ends. CDR1 GTSNPN and CDR2 SVGIG come from the germline V gene (reference sequence). The CDR3 is made up of 17 amino acids. In DNA, the CDR3 is TGTGCCTGGGGGGCCTCTTTAGGTTTCCGACGGGGGGAGACCCAGTACTTC. Its protein is CAWGASLGFRRGETQYF.

The CDR3 bases are TGTGCCTGGGGGACAGGGGGTCCGACTAACTATGGCTACACCTTC. It yields the protein CAWGTGGPTNYGYTF. The rearrangement joins TRBV30 to TRBJ1-2, with 11 nucleotides matching TRBD1. This CDR3 region has 15 residues. Looked up from germline, CDR1 is GTSNPN and CDR2 is SVGIG (reference sequence). The ends lost 5 bases at V and 0 bases at J; junction bases unmatched: 5.

For the CDR3, the DNA is TGTGCCAGCAGCCTGACAGGGCCCTCCTACGAGCAGTACTTC. This sequence encodes CASSLTGPSYEQYF. This rearrangement joins TRBV7-9 to TRBJ2-7; 7 nucleotides match TRBD1. V was clipped by 5 bases and J by 0 bases; unmatched bases: 4. There are 14 residues in the CDR3. Per the germline V gene, CDR1 is SEHNR and CDR2 is FQNEAQ (reference sequence).

The V and J genes are TRBV11-3 and TRBJ2-2, with 7 bases matching TRBD2. CDR3 length equals 15 residues. The J segment lost 4 bases and the V segment lost 5 bases, leaving 7 bases of the junction unmatched. CDR1 is SGHNT, CDR2 YENEEA, per germline. CDR3 amino acids: CASSTSGRGTGELFF. CDR3 DNA sequence: TGTGCCAGCAGCACGTCGGGGAGGGGCACCGGGGAGCTGTTTTTT.

The chain recombines TRBV20-1 with TRBJ1-1, with D hard to call. The V and J ends lost 5 bases and 8 bases respectively, with 9 bases between them. Germline-derived CDR1 and CDR2 are DFQATT and SNEGSKA (reference sequence). The CDR3 runs to 10 residues. CDR3 nucleotides: TGCAGTGCTGACTGGCGGGAAGCTTTCTTT. Translated: CSADWREAFF.

The chain couples TRBV5-1 to TRBJ2-7, with TRBD2 matching over 8 bases. Losses at the gene ends were 3 bases for V and 7 bases for J; bases not matched to a gene: 15. The CDR3 runs to 16 residues. The germline V gene has CDR1 SGHRS and CDR2 YFSETQ. For the CDR3, the DNA is TGCGCCAGCAGCTGGGCCCCCGGGAGGGACTACGGAGAGCAGTACTTC. It translates to CASSWAPGRDYGEQYF.

This sequence joins TRBV25-1 and TRBJ2-5, with D tentatively TRBD2 (6 bases). The V end was cut by 1 base, the J end by 2 bases, with 14 bases between. There are 16 residues in the CDR3. Germline V gene data show CDR1 as MGHDK and CDR2 as SYGVNS. CDR3 sequence: CASSESVAVLQETQYF. The CDR3 DNA reads as TGTGCCAGCAGTGAATCCGTAGCGGTACTGCAAGAGACCCAGTACTTC.

J is TRBJ2-1 and V is TRBV29-1; 13 bases map to TRBD2. The length of the CDR3 is 13 residues. Germline V gene data show CDR1 as SQVTM and CDR2 as ANQGSEA. J was trimmed by 6 bases and V by 7 bases; bases with no gene match: 3. The CDR3, as DNA: TGCAGCGCCTGGACTAGCGGGAGCAATGAGCAGTTCTTC. This translates into CSAWTSGSNEQFF.

The chain uses TRBV6-1 and TRBJ1-2; tentative D call: TRBD1 (6 bases). The CDR3 loop spans 16 amino acids. V was pared by 2 bases and J by 8 bases, with 21 bases between. Germline V gene data show CDR1 as MNHNS and CDR2 as SASEGT. CDR3 sequence: CASSESSTGGGGGYTF. The CDR3 DNA follows: TGTGCCAGCAGTGAATCCTCGACAGGCGGCGGGGGCGGCTACACCTTC.

The chain joins TRBV9 to TRBJ2-3; 7 bases are shared with TRBD1. The junction had 19 bases not matched to a gene; V was cut back by 4 bases and J by 2 bases. This CDR3 contains 19 residues. CDR1 is SGDLS, CDR2 YYNGEE, per germline. The chain's CDR3 is CASSKIIGPRGQHTDTQYF. The CDR3 nucleotides read TGTGCCAGCAGCAAGATTATTGGGCCCCGGGGACAGCACACAGATACGCAGTATTTT.

J is TRBJ1-2 and V is TRBV30; 10 bases line up with TRBD1. The CDR3 sequence is 15 residues long. After removal of 2 bases from V and 4 bases from J, the junction contained 7 bases not matched to a gene. The germline gives CDR1 GTSNPN, CDR2 SVGIG (reference sequence). CDR3 sequence: CAWSMGQGIVYGYTF. CDR3 DNA: TGTGCCTGGAGTATGGGACAGGGGATCGTCTATGGCTACACCTTC.

The V and J genes are TRBV4-1 and TRBJ2-7; D may be TRBD1 (5 bases). The CDR3 consists of 14 residues. The germline gives CDR1 MGHRA, CDR2 YSYEKL. The V end was cut by 1 base, the J end by 4 bases, with 11 bases between. CDR3: CASSQGQGTYEQYF. As DNA, the CDR3 is TGCGCCAGCAGCCAAGGGCAGGGCACGTACGAGCAGTACTTC.

This rearrangement joins TRBV11-2 to TRBJ2-7; TRBD2 is a possible D gene (6 bases). The V gene lost 5 bases and the J gene lost 2 bases, with 16 bases spanning the gap. The germline CDR1 and CDR2 sequences are SGHAT and FQNNGV. The CDR3 totals 15 residues. The CDR3 nucleotides are TGTGCCAGCAGCGGGGGTATTCCGGGAGCCTACGAGCAGTACTTC. Translating it yields CASSGGIPGAYEQYF. Based on the CDR3 plus reference TRBV11-2 and TRBJ2-7, the full variable domain is EAGVAQSPRYKIIEKRQSVAFWCNPISGHATLYWYQQILGQGPKLLIQFQNNGVVDDSQLPKDRFSAERLKGVDSTLKIQPAKLEDSAVYLCASSGGIPGAYEQYFGPGTRLTVT.

The CDR3 coding sequence is TGTGCCAGTCACGGAGTAGGCACCGGGGAGCTGTTTTTT. As protein: CASHGVGTGELFF. The V gene is TRBV6-7, the J gene TRBJ2-2; no clear D gene. TRBV6-7 is treated as an ORF (open reading frame) with a function not yet certain. Trimming pared 9 bases from V and 4 bases from J, leaving 12 bases between. The length of the CDR3 is 13 residues.

The chain uses TRBV11-2 and TRBJ1-6; 7 nucleotides align to TRBD1. The CDR3 is 15 residues long. Germline V gene data show CDR1 as SGHAT and CDR2 as FQNNGV. J was trimmed by 7 bases and V by 4 bases; bases with no gene match: 7. This CDR3 reads CASSSRTGPNSPLHF. The DNA of the CDR3 is TGTGCCAGCAGCTCCCGGACAGGACCCAATTCACCCCTCCACTTT.

The chain has TRBV30 and TRBJ2-7; D is possibly TRBD2 (5 bases). With 4 bases removed from V and 2 bases from J, the gap between germline ends came to 9 bases. This CDR3 comprises 12 residues. CDR1 and CDR2 from the germline V gene are GTSNPN and SVGIG (reference sequence). CDR3 DNA sequence: TGTGCCTGGACGAGCGGCCCCTACGAGCAGTACTTC. Protein sequence: CAWTSGPYEQYF.

This chain links TRBV6-1 with TRBJ2-7; D might be TRBD2 (5 bases). Trimming stripped 6 bases from V and 4 bases from J, with 16 bases between. Germline V lookup: CDR1 MNHNS, CDR2 SASEGT. The CDR3 consists of 14 residues. The CDR3 region has the DNA TGTGCCAGCAGGGTGGAGCTAGCAGCTTACGAGCAGTACTTC. Translation: CASRVELAAYEQYF.

V usage is TRBV29-1 and J usage is TRBJ1-2; D not certain. CDR1 and CDR2 from the germline V gene are SQVTM and ANQGSEA. Trimming stripped 6 bases from V and 0 bases from J, with 8 bases between. The CDR3 spans 12 residues. The CDR3 DNA is TGCAGCGTGTCTAGGTCTAACTATGGCTACACCTTC. As protein: CSVSRSNYGYTF.

DNA of the CDR3: TGTGCCAGCAGTTTATGGCAGGGAACTCCCTACGAGCAGTACTTC. Encoded protein: CASSLWQGTPYEQYF. The chain is built from TRBV27 and TRBJ2-7; perhaps TRBD1 as D (5 bases). Trimming stripped 1 base from V and 2 bases from J, with 12 bases between. The CDR3 is 15 residues long. Germline V gives CDR1 MNHEY, CDR2 SMNVEV (reference sequence).

CDR3 DNA sequence: TGTGCCAGCAGTGCCGATACGACAGGGGACGGGGCCAACGTCCTGACTTTC. Protein product: CASSADTTGDGANVLTF. The chain combines TRBV6-1 with TRBJ2-6; 8 nucleotides match TRBD1. J lost 4 bases, V lost 4 bases, and 9 bases had no gene match. The germline gives CDR1 MNHNS, CDR2 SASEGT. The CDR3 is 17 amino acids.

This chain joins TRBV4-3 and TRBJ2-3; 7 nucleotides agree with TRBD2. V trimming: 0 bases; J trimming: 8 bases; junction bases outside the gene matches: 5. Germline V gene lookup returns CDR1 LGHNA and CDR2 YSLEER. The CDR3 runs to 14 residues. CDR3 bases: TGCGCCAGCAGCCAAGATCGGGGCGGGAGTACGCAGTATTTT. Translating gives CASSQDRGGSTQYF.

The chain employs TRBV5-6 and TRBJ1-2; 9 nucleotides line up with TRBD1. Looked up from germline, CDR1 is SGHDT and CDR2 is YYEEEE. This CDR3 is built from 14 residues. V lost 3 bases and J lost 7; bases outside the gene matches: 7. CDR3 loop: CASSSPGQGGGYTF. The CDR3 DNA reads TGTGCCAGCAGCTCCCCGGGACAGGGCGGTGGCTACACCTTC.

The V gene is TRBV6-5, the J gene TRBJ1-1; 7 bases match TRBD1. The germline CDR1 and CDR2 sequences are MNHEY and SVGAGI. CDR3 size: 14 residues. V trimming: 6 bases; J trimming: 1 base; junction bases outside the gene matches: 5. CDR3 coding DNA: TGTGCCAGCAGGATGACAGGGACGAACACTGAAGCTTTCTTT. Amino acid sequence: CASRMTGTNTEAFF.

J is TRBJ2-7 and V is TRBV7-6; TRBD1 matches 9 bases. The germline gives CDR1 SGHVS, CDR2 FNYEAQ. The CDR3 runs to 15 residues. The J segment lost 7 bases and the V segment lost 1 base, leaving 8 bases of the junction unmatched. This CDR3 is CASSLVRTGVGEQYF. In nucleotides, the CDR3 is TGTGCCAGCAGCTTAGTCAGGACAGGGGTCGGAGAGCAGTACTTC.

The gene calls are TRBV11-2 and TRBJ1-2, with 10 bases matching TRBD1. The V gene end was trimmed by 6 bases and the J gene end by 3 bases; junction bases not matched to a gene: 7. Germline lookup yields CDR1 SGHAT and CDR2 FQNNGV. This CDR3 has 15 residues. CDR3 amino acids: CASSDPGQGHYGYTF. The CDR3 bases are TGTGCCAGCAGTGATCCGGGACAGGGGCACTATGGCTACACCTTC.

The chain recombines TRBV4-1 with TRBJ2-7; the D gene is possibly TRBD2 (6 bases). The V gene's germline CDR1 is MGHRA and CDR2 YSYEKL. The CDR3 has 15 amino acids. V lost 0 bases to trimming and J lost 4 bases, with 13 bases between them. Here the CDR3 DNA reads TGCGCCAGCAGCCAAGAGGAGGGGCACCTTTACGAGCAGTACTTC. Amino acids: CASSQEEGHLYEQYF.

The chain combines TRBV29-1 with TRBJ1-1; 7 bases map to TRBD1. In germline, CDR1 is SQVTM, CDR2 ANQGSEA. Germline trimming cut 5 bases from V and 10 bases from J; bases unmatched to any gene: 13. The CDR3 has 13 residues. The CDR3 nucleotides are TGCAGCGTTTCAACTGGGGGACAGTCGGCAGCTTTCTTT. It yields the protein CSVSTGGQSAAFF.

The chain is built from TRBV9 and TRBJ2-1; 10 bases match TRBD2. This CDR3 contains 15 residues. J gave up 4 bases and V 0 bases, and 1 base lay outside the gene matches. Germline V CDR1 and CDR2: SGDLS, YYNGEE. This CDR3 reads CASSVGTSGYNEQFF. The CDR3 bases are TGTGCCAGCAGCGTAGGGACTAGCGGATACAATGAGCAGTTCTTC.

Comments on this clone: Other DNA sequences in this specimen translate into the identical CDR3. J is TRBJ2-7 and V is TRBV4-3, with D tentatively TRBD1 (6 bases). V dropped 0 bases and J dropped 7 bases, with 10 bases sitting between them. CDR3 length: 13 residues. Germline-derived CDR1 and CDR2 are LGHNA and YSLEER. The CDR3 region has the DNA TGCGCCAGCAGCCAAGATGGCACAGGGGAGCAGTACTTC. It translates to CASSQDGTGEQYF.